Following are 31 T cell receptor beta chains from one sample sequenced in a study of T cell responses to AZD1222 COVID-19 vaccine. This table comes from immunoSEQ multiplex PCR, and its TCRdb copy is limited to in-frame clones, with some not included. The repertoire holds about 190,000 clones, with around 86% as singletons. Sequencing was performed on peripheral blood, taken on day 0 of MenACWY control vaccination. Receptors were obtained from an adult in good health.

In this sample, this clone turned up once. An end of the junction does not agree with germline; a read error may underlie this. V is TRBV12-5 and J is TRBJ2-1; D uncertain. Germline V gene lookup returns CDR1 LGHNT and CDR2 FRNRAP. The CDR3 consists of 12 residues. CDR3 sequence: CASGFSDNEQFF. The CDR3 DNA is TGTGCTAGTGGTTTCTCCGACAATGAGCAGTTCTTC. The variable domain in full, completed from reference TRBV12-5 and TRBJ2-1, reads DARVTQTPRHKVTEMGQEVTMRCQPILGHNTVFWYRQTMMQGLELLAYFRNRAPLDDSGMPKDRFSAEMPDATLATLKIQPSEPRDSAVYFCASGFSDNEQFFGPGTRLTVL.

About this clone itself: Other DNA sequences in the same sample also yield this CDR3. The J gene is TRBJ1-4, the V gene TRBV2; no definite D call. The CDR3 runs 13 residues. Trimming took 2 bases from V and 5 from J, leaving 6 bases between them. Germline V gene data show CDR1 as SNHLY and CDR2 as FYNNEI. This CDR3 is CASSERENEKLFF. In DNA form, the CDR3 reads TGTGCCAGCAGTGAACGGGAAAATGAAAAACTGTTTTTT.

The genes are TRBV7-6 and TRBJ2-1; the D is unclear. The CDR3 extends over 14 amino acids. Trimming left V 6 bases short and J 3 bases short, with 12 bases between. Germline loops: CDR1 SGHVS, CDR2 FNYEAQ. The CDR3 sequence: CASSSGGVYNEQFF. The CDR3 coding sequence is TGTGCCAGCAGTTCGGGTGGTGTCTACAATGAGCAGTTCTTC.

V gene TRBV2 combines with J gene TRBJ2-6; D call uncertain. Germline lookup yields CDR1 SNHLY and CDR2 FYNNEI. The CDR3 length is 16 residues. V lost 4 bases and J lost 3, with 13 bases in between. The DNA of the CDR3 is TGTGCCAGCAGTGGGTTGGAAACTCATGGGGCCAACGTCCTGACTTTC. Its translation is CASSGLETHGANVLTF.

The rearrangement links TRBV7-3 to TRBJ2-2; D not certain. Germline loops: CDR1 SGHTA, CDR2 FQGTGA. This CDR3 is 13 amino acids long. Trimming pared 1 base from V and 1 base from J, leaving 1 base between. The CDR3 DNA is TGTGCCAGCAGCTTAATGAACACCGGGGAGCTGTTTTTT. Amino acids: CASSLMNTGELFF.

The chain is built from TRBV9 and TRBJ2-5; 12 nucleotides match TRBD2. V was clipped by 3 bases and J by 4 bases; unmatched bases: 7. CDR1 and CDR2 from the germline V gene are SGDLS and YYNGEE. The CDR3 sequence is 16 residues long. CDR3: CASSAGLAGLRETQYF. CDR3 sequence (DNA): TGTGCCAGCAGCGCCGGACTAGCGGGACTCAGAGAGACCCAGTACTTC.

This clone has only a few counts. The chain links TRBV5-1 to TRBJ1-2, with D unresolved. The CDR3 is 14 residues long. Trimming left V 0 bases short and J 7 bases short, with 13 bases between. Germline assignment: CDR1 SGHRS and CDR2 YFSETQ. CDR3 in amino acids: CASSLVVGVGGYTF. The CDR3 nucleotides are TGCGCCAGCAGCTTGGTCGTCGGGGTTGGTGGCTACACCTTC. Combining the CDR3 with reference TRBV5-1 and TRBJ1-2 gives the whole variable domain KAGVTQTPRYLIKTRGQQVTLSCSPISGHRSVSWYQQTPGQGLQFLFEYFSETQRNKGNFPGRFSGRQFSNSRSEMNVSTLELGDSALYLCASSLVVGVGGYTFGSGTRLTVV.

The chain combines TRBV18 with TRBJ2-7, with D hard to call. Trimming removed 3 bases at V and 7 bases at J, with 7 bases between. Looked up from germline, CDR1 is KGHSH and CDR2 is LQKENI. The CDR3 sequence is 11 residues long. CDR3 region: CASSPGGEQYF. The DNA for the CDR3 is TGTGCCAGCTCACCGGGTGGGGAGCAGTACTTC.

The J gene is TRBJ2-3, the V gene TRBV6-5; no clear D gene. Germline V CDR1 and CDR2: MNHEY, SVGAGI. The CDR3 runs to 14 residues. V was shortened by 2 bases and J by 2 bases, with 8 bases between the two germline ends. The CDR3 protein is CASSYGSYTDTQYF. The DNA of the CDR3 is TGTGCCAGCAGTTACGGATCCTACACAGATACGCAGTATTTT.

The rearrangement uses TRBV12-3 or TRBV12-4 and TRBJ1-2; D is possibly TRBD1 (6 bases). This CDR3 spans 13 amino acids. The V gene lost 3 bases and the J gene lost 2 bases, with 7 bases spanning the gap. CDR3 sequence reads: CASSFGQNYGYTF. CDR3 nucleotide sequence: TGTGCCAGCAGTTTTGGACAGAACTATGGCTACACCTTC.

The rearrangement joins TRBV4-2 to TRBJ1-6, with D perhaps TRBD1 (6 bases). Germline CDR1 is LGHNA and CDR2 is YNFKEQ. Trimming cost V 7 bases and J 10 bases, with 17 bases left between them. This CDR3 contains 14 residues. CDR3 sequence (DNA): TGTGCCAGCACCCGGGGGCAGGGCGAATCACCCCTCCACTTT. Its translation: CASTRGQGESPLHF.

The rearrangement uses TRBV7-3 and TRBJ2-7; perhaps TRBD2 as D (6 bases). V was pared by 4 bases and J by 6 bases, with 19 bases between. Per the germline V gene, CDR1 is SGHTA and CDR2 is FQGTGA. The CDR3 extends over 15 amino acids. CDR3 nucleotide sequence: TGTGCCAGCAGCTCTCGGGGGAGCCCGGAGTTCGAGCAGTACTTC. Translation gives CASSSRGSPEFEQYF. The whole variable domain, remainder taken from reference TRBV7-3 and TRBJ2-7, is GAGVSQTPSNKVTEKGKYVELRCDPISGHTALYWYRQSLGQGPEFLIYFQGTGAADDSGLPNDRFFAVRPEGSVSTLKIQRTERGDSAVYLCASSSRGSPEFEQYFGPGTRLTVT.

The J gene is TRBJ1-4, the V gene TRBV19; D unresolved. This CDR3 comprises 15 residues. Germline lookup yields CDR1 LNHDA and CDR2 SQIVND (reference sequence). V lost 7 bases to trimming and J lost 1 base, with 13 bases between them. This CDR3 is CASMSGIRTNEKLFF. In DNA, the CDR3 is TGTGCCAGTATGTCGGGTATCAGAACTAATGAAAAACTGTTTTTT.

The J gene is TRBJ2-2, the V gene TRBV11-3, with D uncertain. This CDR3 spans 12 amino acids. The germline CDR1 and CDR2 sequences are SGHNT and YENEEA. V lost 1 base and J 6 bases, leaving 3 bases between the germline ends. CDR3 nucleotides: TGTGCCAGCAGCTTAGGGCCCGGGGAGCTGTTTTTT. It codes for CASSLGPGELFF.

The rearrangement joins TRBV28 to TRBJ1-5, with TRBD1 matching 10 bases. Trimming cost V 6 bases and J 2 bases; bases outside gene matches: 13. CDR3 length: 18 amino acids. Germline CDR1 and CDR2: MDHEN and SYDVKM. This CDR3 reads CASSSRPGQGWGNQPQHF. The CDR3 DNA sequence: TGTGCCAGCAGCTCGCGACCGGGACAGGGGTGGGGCAATCAGCCCCAGCATTTT.

This clone was detected only once. V gene TRBV7-8 combines with J gene TRBJ1-1; D is unresolved. The germline V gene encodes CDR1 SGHVS and CDR2 FQNEAQ. V was shortened by 4 bases and J by 5 bases, with 14 bases between the two germline ends. The CDR3 extends over 14 amino acids. The CDR3 protein is CASSSAEGRTEAFF. The DNA for the CDR3 is TGTGCCAGCAGCTCCGCTGAGGGTAGGACTGAAGCTTTCTTT.

The rearrangement uses TRBV29-1 and TRBJ1-2, with TRBD1 matching over 9 bases. V was clipped by 6 bases and J by 7 bases; unmatched bases: 18. The germline CDR1 and CDR2 sequences are SQVTM and ANQGSEA. The CDR3 extends over 16 amino acids. The CDR3 region has the DNA TGCAGCGTGCCGTCCCGCGGGACAGGGTCGTCGGGTGGCTACACCTTC. Translated, it gives CSVPSRGTGSSGGYTF. Complete variable domain (other parts from reference TRBV29-1 and TRBJ1-2): SAVISQKPSRDICQRGTSLTIQCQVDSQVTMMFWYRQQPGQSLTLIATANQGSEATYESGFVIDKFPISRPNLTFSTLTVSNMSPEDSSIYLCSVPSRGTGSSGGYTFGSGTRLTVV.

V usage is TRBV9 and J usage is TRBJ2-3; 7 positions match TRBD1. V shed 6 bases, J shed 2 bases, and the junction held 9 bases outside the gene matches. Germline assignment: CDR1 SGDLS and CDR2 YYNGEE. The CDR3 consists of 15 residues. The CDR3 nucleotides are TGTGCCAGCAACTCCGGGACAGACCTCACAGATACGCAGTATTTT. It specifies CASNSGTDLTDTQYF.

The genes are TRBV5-4 and TRBJ2-3, with D perhaps being TRBD1 or TRBD2 (5 bases each). The CDR3 spans 15 residues. The ends were cut back, 0 bases at V and 5 bases at J, with 13 bases in the middle. The germline CDR1 and CDR2 sequences are SGHNT and YYREEE (reference sequence). CDR3 DNA: TGTGCCAGCAGCTTGGGGGGGTATAGGGGAGATACGCAGTATTTT. As protein: CASSLGGYRGDTQYF. The full variable domain, completed using reference TRBV5-4 and TRBJ2-3, is ETGVTQSPTHLIKTRGQQVTLRCSSQSGHNTVSWYQQALGQGPQFIFQYYREEENGRGNFPPRFSGLQFPNYSSELNVNALELDDSALYLCASSLGGYRGDTQYFGPGTRLTVL.

V gene TRBV19 combines with J gene TRBJ2-7; 9 positions agree with TRBD1. The V and J ends lost 10 bases and 3 bases, in that order; junction bases with no gene match: 7. This CDR3 contains 13 residues. From germline, CDR1 is LNHDA and CDR2 SQIVND (reference sequence). CDR3 in amino acids: CATSKTGGYEQYF. The CDR3 DNA reads TGTGCCACCTCAAAGACAGGGGGCTACGAGCAGTACTTC.

This clone turned up a few times. This chain's CDR3 is CANPPGQFPPYEQYF. The CDR3 nucleotides read TGTGCCAACCCACCGGGACAGTTCCCTCCCTACGAGCAGTACTTC. The chain employs TRBV6-4 and TRBJ2-7, with TRBD1 matching 7 bases. This CDR3 has 15 residues. Germline V CDR1 and CDR2: MRHNA, SNTAGT. V was pared by 10 bases and J by 2 bases, with 14 bases of the junction left unmatched.

The rearrangement joins TRBV7-2 to TRBJ2-7, with D tentatively TRBD1 (6 bases). Germline values: CDR1 SGHTA, CDR2 FQGNSA. The V end was cut by 8 bases, the J end by 0 bases, with 11 bases between. There are 13 residues in the CDR3. Written as DNA, the CDR3 is TGTGCCAGCTCCCGGGACATCTCCTACGAGCAGTACTTC. Its protein is CASSRDISYEQYF.

The rearrangement links TRBV7-2 to TRBJ2-7; either TRBD1 or TRBD2 may fit D (6 bases each). The CDR3 totals 16 residues. V shed 5 bases and J shed 6 bases, with 23 bases lying between them. Germline V gene sequence: CDR1 SGHTA, CDR2 FQGNSA. DNA of the CDR3: TGTGCCAGCAGCCCAGGGGTAGCGGTCCTGAGGGGCGAGCAGTACTTC. Protein product: CASSPGVAVLRGEQYF.

The chain has TRBV4-1 and TRBJ1-2, with TRBD1 matching over 9 bases. V lost 4 bases and J lost 6; bases outside the gene matches: 9. CDR3 size: 15 residues. CDR1 and CDR2 (germline): MGHRA, YSYEKL. CDR3 region: CASSPRDREEDGYTF. CDR3 nucleotide sequence: TGCGCCAGCAGCCCCCGGGACAGGGAGGAGGATGGCTACACCTTC.

DNA for the CDR3: TGTGCCAGCAGCCAAGATCAGGGGCTAGGAGAGCAGTTCTTC. This translates into CASSQDQGLGEQFF. V is TRBV3-1 (or the pseudogene TRBV3-2) and J is TRBJ2-1, with D tentatively TRBD1 (6 bases). CDR1 is LGHDT, CDR2 YNNKEL, per germline (reference sequence). The CDR3 length is 14 residues. Trimming shortened V by 0 bases and J by 10 bases, and 13 bases separated the two germline ends.

The CDR3 nucleotides are TGTGCCAGCGGCCGTGGGACAGGGAACTATGGCTACACCTTC. Its translation is CASGRGTGNYGYTF. The chain combines TRBV6-2 or TRBV6-3 with TRBJ1-2, with 9 positions matching TRBD1. CDR1 is MNHEY and CDR2 is SVGEGT in the germline V gene. The CDR3 extends over 14 amino acids. Trimming at V came to 8 bases and at J to 2 bases, leaving 6 bases not matched to a gene.

This chain connects TRBV19 to TRBJ2-2; D may correspond to TRBD1 or TRBD2 (6 bases each). The V gene lost 1 base and the J gene lost 1 base, with 10 bases spanning the gap. The CDR3 spans 16 residues. The germline CDR1 and CDR2 sequences are LNHDA and SQIVND (reference sequence). The CDR3 bases are TGTGCCAGTAGTATAGTTGGGGGGCTGAACACCGGGGAGCTGTTTTTT. Translation: CASSIVGGLNTGELFF.

The chain carries TRBV6-5 and TRBJ1-1; D may be TRBD1 (5 bases). Germline V gene lookup returns CDR1 MNHEY and CDR2 SVGAGI. The length of the CDR3 is 14 residues. The V end lost 6 bases, the J end lost 5 bases, and 16 bases lay between the germline ends. This CDR3 is CASRTPGRGTEAFF. In nucleotides, the CDR3 is TGTGCCAGCAGAACCCCAGGGCGGGGAACTGAAGCTTTCTTT.

As DNA, the CDR3 is TGTGCCAGCAGGGAACTCTTTCTCTCCTACGAGCAGTACTTC. Translating gives CASRELFLSYEQYF. The chain combines TRBV2 with TRBJ2-7; D remains unclear. Trimming shortened V by 6 bases and J by 0 bases, and 12 bases separated the two germline ends. CDR1 and CDR2 from the germline V gene are SNHLY and FYNNEI. This CDR3 has 14 amino acids.

The CDR3 here is CATTLTGGTEAFF. The CDR3 DNA reads as TGTGCCACCACCCTCACAGGGGGCACTGAAGCTTTCTTT. The V gene is TRBV6-5, the J gene TRBJ1-1, with 8 bases aligning to TRBD1. After removal of 10 bases from V and 4 bases from J, the junction contained 8 bases not matched to a gene. CDR3 length equals 13 residues. Germline-derived CDR1 and CDR2 are MNHEY and SVGAGI.

The chain carries TRBV6-6 and TRBJ2-5, with a possible D match to TRBD1 (5 bases). Germline CDR1 MNHNY, CDR2 SVGAGI (reference sequence). Between the trimmed V and J ends, which lost 0 bases and 1 base, there was a span of 12 bases. The CDR3 is made up of 16 amino acids. CDR3: CASSYSFDSVQETQYF. The CDR3 DNA sequence: TGTGCCAGCAGTTACTCCTTCGACAGCGTCCAAGAGACCCAGTACTTC.